This T cell receptor beta chain is from a study of identical twins. V lost 0 bases, J lost 6 bases, and 6 bases stayed unmatched. There are 14 residues in the CDR3. The germline V gene encodes CDR1 DFQATT and CDR2 SNEGSKA (reference sequence). MiXCR was run by TCRdb on the 5' RACE reads, yielding one entry per CDR3 protein. The table shows fewer than 900,000 distinct CDR3 sequences, with about 20% occurring only once. Study-level findings and limits: Zero-insertion analyses were open to partial confounding by invariant MAIT and iNKT cells.

About this clonotype itself: The antigen is undetermined.

These data were also reused for a study on T cells expressing NK-cell markers. As that study records: It was sorted CD3+CD56-NKG2C+, CD3+CD56+NKG2C- and CD3+CD56+NKG2C+ T cells that provided the TCR beta repertoires. The sequencing cohort of eight donors included seven HCMV-seropositive individuals and one seronegative individual. An anti-gamma-delta TCR antibody restricted sorting to alpha-beta TCR T cells in several experiments.

Sequenced sample: PBMCs. The chain uses TRBV20-1 and TRBJ2-7; TRBD2 agrees at 9 bases. The receptor comes from a woman younger than 30 in good health. The CDR3 reads CSARDGGGAPEQYF. The CDR3 coding sequence is TGCAGTGCTAGAGATGGCGGGGGGGCCCCCGAGCAGTACTTC.